Below are 2 T cell receptor beta chains sequenced from a single sample in a study of shared clonotypes between healthy human individuals. Generated by immunoSEQ multiplex PCR, the TCRdb table keeps only in-frame clones and is missing some. The sample carries about 820,000 clones, around 92% recorded once. CD45RO-negative CD8 cells positively selected for CCR7 made up the naive population, which excluded terminally differentiated effector memory CD45RA+ cells. The sample comprised naive CD8+ T cells sorted from blood. Receptors originate from a man aged 25 to 40 in good health.

The chain couples TRBV27 to TRBJ2-1; a possible D gene is TRBD2 (5 bases). The CDR3 length is 17 residues. The V end lost 4 bases, the J end lost 0 bases, and 16 bases lay between the germline ends. The germline V gene encodes CDR1 MNHEY and CDR2 SMNVEV (reference sequence). The DNA of the CDR3 is TGTGCCAGCAGTTCGGCTCGTCGGGGTTCCTCCTACAATGAGCAGTTCTTC. Protein product: CASSSARRGSSYNEQFF.

The CDR3 region has the DNA TGCAGCGTTTTAGTACTAGCGGGCGTCTACAATGAGCAGTTCTTC. Its protein is CSVLVLAGVYNEQFF. V usage is TRBV29-1 and J usage is TRBJ2-1; 9 bases are shared with TRBD2. V shed 5 bases, J shed 3 bases, and the junction held 8 bases outside the gene matches. In germline, CDR1 is SQVTM, CDR2 ANQGSEA. CDR3 length equals 15 residues.